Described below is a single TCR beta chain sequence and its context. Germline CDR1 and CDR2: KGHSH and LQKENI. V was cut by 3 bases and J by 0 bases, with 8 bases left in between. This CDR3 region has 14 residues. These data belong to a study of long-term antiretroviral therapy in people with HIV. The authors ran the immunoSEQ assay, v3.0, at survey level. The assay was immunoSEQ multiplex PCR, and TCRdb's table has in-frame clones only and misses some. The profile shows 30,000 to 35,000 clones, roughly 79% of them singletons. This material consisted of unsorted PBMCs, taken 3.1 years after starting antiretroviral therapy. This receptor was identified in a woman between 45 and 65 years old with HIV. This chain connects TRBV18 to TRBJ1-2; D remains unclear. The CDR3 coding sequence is TGTGCCAGCTCACCTGCCCAGGCTAACTATGGCTACACCTTC. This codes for CASSPAQANYGYTF.